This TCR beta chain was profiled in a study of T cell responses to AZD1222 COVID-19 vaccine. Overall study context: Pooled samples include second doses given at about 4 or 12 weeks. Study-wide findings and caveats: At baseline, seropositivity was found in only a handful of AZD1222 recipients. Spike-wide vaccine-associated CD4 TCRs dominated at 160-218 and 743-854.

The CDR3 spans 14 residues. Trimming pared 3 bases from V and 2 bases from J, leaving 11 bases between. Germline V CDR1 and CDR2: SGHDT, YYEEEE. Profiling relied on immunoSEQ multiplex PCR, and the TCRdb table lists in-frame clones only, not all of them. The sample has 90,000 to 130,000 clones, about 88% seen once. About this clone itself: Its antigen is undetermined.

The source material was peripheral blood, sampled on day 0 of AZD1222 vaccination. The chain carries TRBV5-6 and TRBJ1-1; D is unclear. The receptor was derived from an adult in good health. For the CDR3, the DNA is TGTGCCAGCAGCTCCCGGACCGGCAACACTGAAGCTTTCTTT. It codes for CASSSRTGNTEAFF.